This TCR beta chain is drawn from a study of beta chain features in type 1 diabetes. Only a few counts were recorded for this clone. What it recognizes is unknown. Study conclusions and caveats: Moderately but significantly shorter TCRB CDR3s were found in Type 1 diabetes patients in all four CD4+ subsets.

The length of the CDR3 is 14 residues. The V end was cut by 3 bases, the J end by 2 bases, with 10 bases between. Per germline, CDR1 GTSNPN and CDR2 SVGIG (reference sequence). Of the isolated RNA, all was reverse transcribed, and so the sequenced material was expressed TCRB transcripts. Measured with immunoSEQ multiplex PCR; TCRdb has only the in-frame clones, and not every one. This repertoire shows hundreds of thousands of clones, around 13% found once; its top ten account for 0.017%. Source material: naive CD4+ T cells from blood. This sequence originates from a man aged 18 to 29 in good health. The chain carries TRBV30 and TRBJ2-2; maybe TRBD2 (7 bases). The CDR3 loop reads CAWRAGQNTGELFF. The CDR3 DNA reads TGTGCCTGGAGAGCGGGACAAAACACCGGGGAGCTGTTTTTT.